The 26 T cell receptor beta chains in this list originate from one sample, sequenced in a study of T cell responses to AZD1222 COVID-19 vaccine. Clones were read by immunoSEQ multiplex PCR, and TCRdb kept only the in-frame ones, dropping some. The sample has over 150,000 clones; about 90% are singletons. The sequencing used peripheral blood, collected on day 0 of AZD1222 vaccination. These receptors were taken from an adult in good health.

The V gene is TRBV15, the J gene TRBJ2-3; D is unresolved. This CDR3 contains 12 residues. Germline loops: CDR1 LNHNV, CDR2 YYDKDF (reference sequence). With 5 bases removed from V and 8 bases from J, the gap between germline ends came to 11 bases. CDR3: CATSAPLTTQYF. CDR3 DNA sequence: TGTGCCACCAGCGCCCCTCTAACTACGCAGTATTTT.

This clone was observed a few times. This chain uses TRBV4-2 with TRBJ2-5; D is ambiguous. The germline V gene has CDR1 LGHNA and CDR2 YNFKEQ. Deletions cut 1 base from V and 5 bases from J, with 14 bases between. CDR3 length equals 15 residues. The CDR3 loop reads CASSQGSISRETQYF. The CDR3 DNA sequence: TGTGCCAGCAGCCAAGGGTCAATCAGCCGGGAGACCCAGTACTTC.

The chain couples TRBV5-8 to TRBJ2-5; no reliable D call. The ends were cut back, 2 bases at V and 7 bases at J, with 9 bases in the middle. The CDR3 totals 12 residues. CDR1 and CDR2 from the germline V gene are SGHTS and YDEGEE. CDR3 protein: CASSLNLRTQYF. CDR3 nucleotides: TGTGCCAGCAGCTTAAATTTGCGGACCCAGTACTTC.

The rearrangement uses TRBV5-1 and TRBJ1-1, with D possibly TRBD1 on 5 matching bases. Germline V gene sequence: CDR1 SGHRS, CDR2 YFSETQ. The CDR3 contains 14 residues. Trimming left V 5 bases short and J 11 bases short, with 22 bases between. This chain's CDR3 is CASSHDPGPRTAFF. The DNA of the CDR3 is TGCGCCAGCAGTCACGACCCGGGGCCGAGGACGGCTTTCTTT.

This chain joins TRBV18 and TRBJ2-1; D uncertain. V lost 2 bases to trimming and J lost 6 bases, with 17 bases between them. Germline V gives CDR1 KGHSH, CDR2 LQKENI. The CDR3 totals 16 residues. CDR3 DNA: TGTGCCAGCTCACCAAACGGCCCCCAGATCCGCAATGAGCAGTTCTTC. As protein: CASSPNGPQIRNEQFF.

V usage is TRBV10-1 and J usage is TRBJ2-5, with 9 bases identical to TRBD1. V was pared by 5 bases and J by 5 bases, with 9 bases of the junction left unmatched. CDR1 and CDR2 from the germline V gene are WNHNN and SYGVQD (reference sequence). The CDR3 is made up of 15 amino acids. The CDR3 DNA sequence: TGCGCCAGCAGTTCCGGGACAGGGACCGGGGAGACCCAGTACTTC. Protein sequence: CASSSGTGTGETQYF.

This chain connects TRBV7-8 to TRBJ1-6; D is undetermined. Germline V gene data show CDR1 as SGHVS and CDR2 as FQNEAQ. Trimming left V 4 bases short and J 8 bases short, with 15 bases between. The CDR3 covers 15 residues. CDR3 residues: CASSYAGHRDSPLHF. CDR3 in DNA: TGTGCCAGCAGCTACGCGGGTCATAGGGATTCACCCCTCCACTTT.

J is TRBJ2-5 and V is TRBV7-9; no clear D gene. The CDR3 length is 15 residues. Germline loops: CDR1 SEHNR, CDR2 FQNEAQ (reference sequence). V gave up 3 bases and J gave up 5 bases, with 16 bases separating them. The CDR3 is CASSFGPHQRETQYF. The CDR3 DNA reads TGTGCCAGCAGCTTCGGGCCACACCAAAGGGAGACCCAGTACTTC. Together with reference TRBV7-9 and TRBJ2-5, the CDR3 gives the full variable domain: DTGVSQNPRHKITKRGQNVTFRCDPISEHNRLYWYRQTLGQGPEFLTYFQNEAQLEKSRLLSDRFSAERPKGSFSTLEIQRTEQGDSAMYLCASSFGPHQRETQYFGPGTRLLVL.

This clone was seen at least ten times. This chain uses TRBV21-1 with TRBJ1-5; TRBD1 is the table's D call and was not checked against the DNA. TRBV21-1 is reported as a pseudogene. CDR3 length equals 14 residues. For the CDR3, the DNA is TGTGCCAGCAGACAGGGGTATAGCAATCAGCCCCAGCATTTT. Amino acids: CASRQGYSNQPQHF.

The chain couples TRBV6-5 to TRBJ2-5, with 7 bases matching TRBD1. Germline V gene sequence: CDR1 MNHEY, CDR2 SVGAGI. Unmatched junction bases numbered 6, after V lost 6 bases and J lost 5 bases. The CDR3 is 13 amino acids. CDR3 residues: CASRGDSWETQYF. CDR3 DNA sequence: TGTGCCAGCAGGGGGGACAGTTGGGAGACCCAGTACTTC.

The gene calls are TRBV15 and TRBJ1-2; no clear D gene. This CDR3 comprises 14 residues. The germline gives CDR1 LNHNV, CDR2 YYDKDF (reference sequence). V lost 3 bases and J lost 4, with 12 bases in between. The chain's CDR3 is CATSRREGLYGYTF. The CDR3 region has the DNA TGTGCCACCAGCAGGAGGGAGGGCCTCTATGGCTACACCTTC.

This chain links TRBV7-3 with TRBJ2-7, with D tentatively TRBD2 (7 bases). CDR3 size: 16 residues. The V end lost 5 bases, the J end lost 0 bases, and 17 bases lay between the germline ends. Germline assignment: CDR1 SGHTA and CDR2 FQGTGA. The CDR3 region is CASSALGGRFSYEQYF. As DNA, the CDR3 is TGTGCCAGCAGCGCTCTGGGGGGGCGATTCTCCTACGAGCAGTACTTC.

In this sample, this clone turned up once. The chain links TRBV9 to TRBJ1-6; D might be TRBD1 (5 bases). This CDR3 is built from 15 residues. Trimming removed 4 bases from V and 7 bases from J, with 15 bases in between. Per the germline V gene, CDR1 is SGDLS and CDR2 is YYNGEE. The CDR3 nucleotides are TGTGCCAGCAGCTTGGGGGACGGAGAAAATTCACCCCTCCACTTT. Its translation: CASSLGDGENSPLHF.

This chain links TRBV6-4 with TRBJ2-1; D remains unclear. CDR1 is MRHNA, CDR2 SNTAGT, per germline. The CDR3 covers 16 residues. The V end lost 0 bases, the J end lost 0 bases, and 9 bases lay between the germline ends. The CDR3 is CASSDSSLSSYNEQFF. The CDR3 DNA reads as TGTGCCAGCAGTGACTCATCCTTAAGCTCCTACAATGAGCAGTTCTTC.

The sample holds a few counts of this clone. The rearrangement links TRBV27 to TRBJ1-6, with D possibly matching TRBD1 (6 bases). Per the germline V gene, CDR1 is MNHEY and CDR2 is SMNVEV (reference sequence). V was cut by 5 bases and J by 7 bases, with 30 bases left in between. The CDR3 consists of 20 residues. The CDR3 here is CASSPKRQGLLLEENSPLHF. Here the CDR3 DNA reads TGTGCCAGCAGTCCCAAGAGGCAGGGGCTTCTTCTTGAGGAGAATTCACCCCTCCACTTT.

This chain connects TRBV29-1 to TRBJ2-7, with D unresolved. V lost 4 bases and J 4 bases, leaving 14 bases between the germline ends. The CDR3 has 13 residues. Germline CDR1 and CDR2: SQVTM and ANQGSEA. CDR3 nucleotides: TGCAGCGTTGCTGGGCCGGCAGGTTACGAGCAGTACTTC. Encoded protein: CSVAGPAGYEQYF.

The chain uses TRBV27 and TRBJ1-4, with D perhaps matching TRBD1 (5 bases). Trimming removed 4 bases at V and 5 bases at J, with 11 bases between. The germline CDR1 and CDR2 sequences are MNHEY and SMNVEV (reference sequence). This CDR3 region has 14 residues. CDR3 nucleotides: TGTGCCAGCAGTTACCGGGACGGGAATGAAAAACTGTTTTTT. Encoded protein: CASSYRDGNEKLFF. Looking up the rest from reference TRBV27 and TRBJ1-4 gives the full variable domain: EAQVTQNPRYLITVTGKKLTVTCSQNMNHEYMSWYRQDPGLGLRQIYYSMNVEVTDKGDVPEGYKVSRKEKRNFPLILESPSPNQTSLYFCASSYRDGNEKLFFGSGTQLSVL.

The rearrangement uses TRBV5-8 and TRBJ1-2, with a possible D match to TRBD1 (6 bases). Germline V gives CDR1 SGHTS, CDR2 YDEGEE. The CDR3 is 16 amino acids. V was clipped by 4 bases and J by 0 bases, with 16 bases between them. Here the CDR3 reads CASSEQGGWSNYGYTF. CDR3 sequence (DNA): TGTGCCAGCAGCGAACAGGGAGGGTGGTCTAACTATGGCTACACCTTC. Using reference TRBV5-8 and TRBJ1-2 for the parts outside the CDR3, the full variable domain is EAGVTQSPTHLIKTRGQQATLRCSPISGHTSVYWYQQALGLGLQFLLWYDEGEERNRGNFPPRFSGRQFPNYSSELNVNALELEDSALYLCASSEQGGWSNYGYTFGSGTRLTVV.

The chain has TRBV28 and TRBJ2-7, with TRBD1 as a possible D gene (6 bases). The V gene's germline CDR1 is MDHEN and CDR2 SYDVKM. With 8 bases removed from V and 0 bases from J, the gap between germline ends came to 17 bases. The CDR3 loop spans 15 amino acids. DNA for the CDR3: TGTGCCAGCGCGATACCAGGGGACCGCTCCTACGAGCAGTACTTC. It encodes CASAIPGDRSYEQYF.

The chain is built from TRBV6-5 and TRBJ1-3; the D gene is possibly TRBD1 (5 bases). Germline V gene data show CDR1 as MNHEY and CDR2 as SVGAGI. The CDR3 has 16 amino acids. The V end lost 0 bases, the J end lost 5 bases, and 14 bases lay between the germline ends. The CDR3 loop reads CASSYSGSGTRNTIYF. The CDR3 bases are TGTGCCAGCAGTTACTCAGGCAGCGGGACCCGAAACACCATATATTTT.

This chain joins TRBV2 and TRBJ1-4; D not certain. CDR1 is SNHLY and CDR2 is FYNNEI in the germline V gene. V lost 7 bases, J lost 8 bases, and 11 bases lay in between. This CDR3 has 12 residues. CDR3 loop: CASTEEREKLFF. The CDR3 nucleotides read TGTGCCAGCACCGAGGAGCGGGAAAAACTGTTTTTT.

This sequence joins TRBV5-4 and TRBJ1-1, with TRBD1 identical over 10 bases. The CDR3 spans 16 residues. The V segment lost 4 bases and the J segment 1 base; nucleotides outside the gene matches: 7. Germline V lookup: CDR1 SGHNT, CDR2 YYREEE (reference sequence). The CDR3 sequence: CASSRTGQGKNTEAFF. The CDR3 nucleotides are TGTGCCAGCAGCCGTACGGGACAGGGGAAGAACACTGAAGCTTTCTTT.

The chain uses TRBV12-3 or TRBV12-4 and TRBJ2-1; a possible D gene is TRBD2 (6 bases). This CDR3 has 13 residues. The V end was cut by 4 bases, the J end by 10 bases, with 14 bases between. The CDR3 loop reads CASSYTGEGEQFF. CDR3 coding DNA: TGTGCCAGCAGTTATACGGGGGAAGGGGAGCAGTTCTTC.

The sample holds a few counts of this clone. This rearrangement joins TRBV13 to TRBJ2-7; no clear D gene. The ends were cut back, 5 bases at V and 6 bases at J, with 11 bases in the middle. Germline lookup yields CDR1 PRHDT and CDR2 FYEKMQ (reference sequence). The length of the CDR3 is 12 residues. Here the CDR3 reads CASSDLNLEQYF. In DNA, the CDR3 is TGTGCCAGCAGCGACTTAAATCTCGAGCAGTACTTC.

This rearrangement joins TRBV7-8 to TRBJ1-1; the D is unclear. Germline V gene data show CDR1 as SGHVS and CDR2 as FQNEAQ. V gave up 5 bases and J gave up 7 bases, with 11 bases separating them. This CDR3 has 12 residues. The CDR3 sequence is CASSHPGREAFF. For the CDR3, the DNA is TGTGCCAGCAGCCATCCCGGACGTGAAGCTTTCTTT.

This chain links TRBV19 with TRBJ1-4; the D gene is possibly TRBD1 (6 bases). Germline-derived CDR1 and CDR2 are LNHDA and SQIVND (reference sequence). The V and J ends lost 2 bases and 7 bases respectively, with 14 bases between them. The CDR3 sequence is 15 residues long. CDR3: CASSILGAQVEKLFF. The DNA of the CDR3 is TGTGCCAGTAGTATACTGGGGGCCCAGGTTGAAAAACTGTTTTTT.